The source of this T cell receptor beta chain is a study of sequential checkpoint blockade in melanoma. The wider study: Arm A got nivolumab then ipilimumab; arm B the reverse, 1:1. Matched biopsies came pretreatment and at week 13 for around 24 patients. DNA from 70 to 95 pretreatment tumor samples underwent TCRβ immunosequencing. General study results and limits: About 30 times likelier clinical benefit followed increased tumor T-cell fraction and clonality.

TCRdb keeps only in-frame clones here, not all; method: immunoSEQ multiplex PCR. The sample lists nearly 9,000 clones, 20% to 25% seen once, with more than 13% in the top ten. The CDR3 is made up of 16 amino acids. V trimming: 3 bases; J trimming: 2 bases; junction bases outside the gene matches: 8. In germline, CDR1 is SGHNT, CDR2 YENEEA. About this clone: Its antigen is as yet unknown.

The treatment denotes: randomized to nivolumab then ipilimumab (arm A) or the reverse (arm B). The genes are TRBV11-3 and TRBJ1-1, with 8 positions matching TRBD1. This TCR came from a human donor with melanoma. The specimen was tumor tissue (inferred from file names), collected from a patient given nivolumab and ipilimumab in sequence. The CDR3: CASSLGPTGVNTEAFF. The CDR3 nucleotides read TGTGCCAGCAGCTTGGGCCCGACAGGGGTAAACACTGAAGCTTTCTTT.